Listed below are T cell receptor beta chains from one sample, sequenced in a study of T cells expressing NK-cell markers. From its re-call of the 5' RACE reads, TCRdb lists each CDR3 protein once, without DNA. This sample's table reports some 460,000 distinct CDR3 sequences. The material sequenced was blood T cells: a sorted CD56 or NKG2C T cell subset, CD4+ or CD8+ T cells, or bulk PBMC T cells (not recorded which). Source of these receptors: a woman aged 45 to 65 in good health. Each CDR3 is given with its conserved first and last residue.

j_call	v_call	cdr3_aa
TRBJ2-1	TRBV27	CASSLEGGYNEQFF
TRBJ1-1	TRBV4-2	CASSQSTGSHTEAFF
TRBJ2-1	TRBV20-1	CSGWISDHSYNEQFF
TRBJ2-2	TRBV7-9	CASSKRGWNTGELFF
TRBJ1-1	TRBV12-3/TRBV12-4	CASTPTRRRNLGTEAFF
TRBJ2-3	TRBV5-1	CASSLGTSGPRTDTQYF
TRBJ2-5	TRBV5-1	CASSLSSGSYETQYF
TRBJ2-2	TRBV15	CATSRTPGRLAANTGELFF
TRBJ2-1	TRBV11-2	CASSLGQAWGNEQFF
TRBJ1-1	TRBV5-5	CASSSLHRTGMNTEAFF
TRBJ2-7	TRBV20-1	CSARDRGSSGEQYF
TRBJ2-3	TRBV4-1	CASSQPTADTQYF
TRBJ2-1	TRBV5-4	CASSLGTRDEQFF
TRBJ1-5	TRBV6-5	CASSYSVSDVYSNQPQHF
TRBJ1-1	TRBV7-9	CASSLFGTAGTEAFF
TRBJ2-3	TRBV5-1	CASSALTSGRSADTQYF
TRBJ1-3	TRBV4-2	CASSPGSRGTLRRNTIYF
TRBJ2-1	TRBV20-1	CSARVASASSYNEQFF
TRBJ1-2	TRBV12-3/TRBV12-4	CASSPQGVYGYTF
TRBJ1-1	TRBV9	CASSVDGMNTEAFF
TRBJ1-1	TRBV20-1	CSARRVGGTEAFF
TRBJ2-3	TRBV28	CASRETSGGVTDTQYF
TRBJ2-2	TRBV19	CASSPRSGGAGELFF
TRBJ2-3	TRBV15	CATSRDRAADTQYF
TRBJ2-2	TRBV11-2	CASSLVRTASRELFF
TRBJ2-2	TRBV11-2	CASSGGLVLGGELFF
TRBJ2-7	TRBV5-1	CASSKGNSNSYEQYF
TRBJ2-7	TRBV25-1	CANPRGCGYEQYF
TRBJ1-1	TRBV19	CASRLRVDIGEAFF
TRBJ2-3	TRBV20-1	CSAPFGSTDTQYF
TRBJ2-6	TRBV14	CASRRQGNGANVLTF
TRBJ2-7	TRBV7-9	CASSPYSGSSYEQYF
TRBJ1-2	TRBV28	CASSSGTDYGYTF
TRBJ2-3	TRBV12-3/TRBV12-4	CASSGIAGATQYF
TRBJ1-4	TRBV4-2	CASSPTQGKGRIEKLFF
TRBJ1-1	TRBV29-1	CSVCRSRNTEAFF
TRBJ2-1	TRBV7-9	CASSPGDEQFF
TRBJ2-4	TRBV20-1	CSARDSGSWGNIQYF
TRBJ2-7	TRBV10-2	CATQLDSSYEQYF
TRBJ1-1	TRBV11-1	CASSLRGRNTEAFF
TRBJ1-1	TRBV5-1	CASSLRGPRTEAFF
TRBJ2-2	TRBV6-5	CASLGDPRDTGELFF
TRBJ2-1	TRBV27	CASCHSGLAPSSYNEQFF
TRBJ1-2	TRBV18	CASSPTAKNNYGYTF
TRBJ1-1	TRBV5-5	CASSLTAGGLTEAFF
TRBJ2-2	TRBV7-9	CASSLWVVNTGELFF
TRBJ1-3	TRBV7-9	CASSLGQVEGNTIYF
TRBJ2-1	TRBV5-1	CASSLTAGSVGNEQFF
TRBJ1-5	TRBV28	CAIHTRSNQPQHF
TRBJ2-6	TRBV12-3/TRBV12-4	CASSLTRTGANVLTF
TRBJ1-5	TRBV20-1	CSARPLGGSDQPQHF
TRBJ2-1	TRBV15	CATLPAGGPSSYNEQFF
TRBJ2-1	TRBV5-1	CASSLFLGGDEQFF
TRBJ1-5	TRBV4-2	CASSQDPTGAYSNQPQHF